These 28 T cell receptor beta chains were sequenced from one sample in a study of T-cell memory formation after mild COVID-19. TCRdb re-called the 5' RACE reads with MiXCR, one entry per CDR3 protein. The top ten hold about 25% of the sample, which has over 70,000 distinct CDR3 sequences, about 13% seen once. The sequenced sample was PBMCs or a T cell subset sorted from them (not recorded which). Receptors were obtained from an adult woman who had mild COVID-19 (a few samples of this study predate the infection). Cell type and time point are not known.

J is TRBJ2-2 and V is TRBV7-9; weak D call: TRBD1 (6 bases). V was pared by 0 bases and J by 0 bases, with 17 bases between. Germline V gene lookup returns CDR1 SEHNR and CDR2 FQNEAQ (reference sequence). The CDR3 has 19 amino acids. CDR3 residues: CASSLAQGTYLANTGELFF. For the CDR3, the DNA is TGTGCCAGCAGCTTAGCGCAGGGGACCTACCTGGCGAACACCGGGGAGCTGTTTTTT.

A few counts support this clonotype. V gene TRBV7-6 combines with J gene TRBJ1-1, with no clear D. V lost 2 bases and J lost 7, with 11 bases in between. CDR1 and CDR2 (germline): SGHVS, FNYEAQ. The CDR3 extends over 13 amino acids. DNA of the CDR3: TGTGCCAGCAGCTTATACGAGACAAGTGAAGCTTTCTTT. Protein product: CASSLYETSEAFF.

The chain carries TRBV7-9 and TRBJ2-2; TRBD1 is a possible D gene (6 bases). CDR1 is SEHNR, CDR2 FQNEAQ, per germline (reference sequence). Trimming took off 0 bases at V and 0 bases at J, with 14 bases between the two ends. This CDR3 has 18 amino acids. The DNA for the CDR3 is TGTGCCAGCAGCTTAGCGGGGGCAGCCGACCCGAACACCGGGGAGCTGTTTTTT. Amino acid sequence: CASSLAGAADPNTGELFF.

This clonotype was counted between two and nine times. The chain recombines TRBV4-1 with TRBJ1-1; 8 bases align to TRBD1. The V segment lost 3 bases and the J segment 1 base; nucleotides outside the gene matches: 4. Germline V lookup: CDR1 MGHRA, CDR2 YSYEKL. The CDR3 has 15 residues. CDR3 in amino acids: CASSHSGQANTEAFF. The CDR3, as DNA: TGCGCCAGCAGCCATTCGGGACAGGCGAACACTGAAGCTTTCTTT.

This clonotype was counted a few times. The rearrangement links TRBV27 to TRBJ2-7; possible D gene TRBD2, 5 bases. From germline, CDR1 is MNHEY and CDR2 SMNVEV (reference sequence). The ends were cut back, 5 bases at V and 1 base at J, with 9 bases in the middle. The CDR3 has 13 residues. This chain's CDR3 is CASSPRGSYEQYF. The CDR3 DNA reads TGTGCCAGCAGTCCCCGGGGTTCCTACGAGCAGTACTTC.

This chain connects TRBV4-1 to TRBJ2-3, with 7 positions matching TRBD2. Germline V gene lookup returns CDR1 MGHRA and CDR2 YSYEKL. The CDR3 has 16 residues. Trimming at V came to 2 bases and at J to 1 base, leaving 6 bases not matched to a gene. The CDR3 is CASSQSPGLRTDTQYF. The CDR3 DNA sequence: TGCGCCAGCAGCCAATCGCCGGGACTACGCACAGATACGCAGTATTTT.

This clonotype was picked up a small number of times. This chain connects TRBV4-1 to TRBJ2-7; D perhaps matches TRBD2 (5 bases). This CDR3 is 14 amino acids long. Germline loops: CDR1 MGHRA, CDR2 YSYEKL. Trimming left V 1 base short and J 0 bases short, with 7 bases between. CDR3: CASSQVGSSYEQYF. The CDR3 DNA follows: TGCGCCAGCAGCCAAGTTGGGAGCTCCTACGAGCAGTACTTC.

This clonotype was seen ten or more times. This CDR3 is CASSSPSPGTDTQYF. Here the CDR3 DNA reads TGTGCCAGCAGCTCCCCTAGCCCCGGCACAGATACGCAGTATTTT. The chain recombines TRBV7-6 with TRBJ2-3; D perhaps matches TRBD2 (5 bases). The ends were cut back, 4 bases at V and 1 base at J, with 12 bases in the middle. CDR3 length: 15 amino acids. From germline, CDR1 is SGHVS and CDR2 FNYEAQ.

The table lists this clonotype with many counts. V usage is TRBV6-5 and J usage is TRBJ2-7, with TRBD1 identical over 7 bases. V dropped 2 bases and J dropped 2; count of bases not matched to a gene: 15. The CDR3 consists of 18 residues. Per the germline V gene, CDR1 is MNHEY and CDR2 is SVGAGI. Written as DNA, the CDR3 is TGTGCCAGCAGTTACACCAAGGCCGGGACAGCTGTTCCCTACGAGCAGTACTTC. Its protein is CASSYTKAGTAVPYEQYF.

The chain recombines TRBV4-2 with TRBJ2-3; 7 positions match TRBD2. Trimming cost V 9 bases and J 5 bases; bases outside gene matches: 11. CDR3 length equals 14 residues. Germline V CDR1 and CDR2: LGHNA, YNFKEQ. CDR3 sequence: CASSGPGEGDTQYF. DNA for the CDR3: TGTGCCAGTTCCGGGCCCGGGGAGGGAGATACGCAGTATTTT.

The chain has TRBV4-1 and TRBJ1-5, with D maybe TRBD1 (6 bases). The CDR3 sequence is 15 residues long. The V end lost 4 bases, the J end lost 0 bases, and 10 bases lay between the germline ends. CDR1 is MGHRA, CDR2 YSYEKL, per germline. CDR3 nucleotides: TGCGCCAGCAGCCCAGACAGGAATAGCAATCAGCCCCAGCATTTT. This gives the protein CASSPDRNSNQPQHF.

This clonotype was seen a few times. The rearrangement uses TRBV11-2 and TRBJ2-7, with no clear D. V was pared by 0 bases and J by 2 bases, with 8 bases between. This CDR3 spans 14 amino acids. Germline-derived CDR1 and CDR2 are SGHAT and FQNNGV. This CDR3 reads CASSLENTAYEQYF. The CDR3 DNA follows: TGTGCCAGCAGCTTAGAAAATACGGCCTACGAGCAGTACTTC.

This clonotype has more than one count but fewer than ten. The rearrangement uses TRBV29-1 and TRBJ2-7; D may be TRBD2 (6 bases). This CDR3 is built from 11 residues. V dropped 4 bases and J dropped 7 bases, with 11 bases sitting between them. Germline V gene data show CDR1 as SQVTM and CDR2 as ANQGSEA. The CDR3 nucleotides read TGCAGCGTTGGGGCCGGAGGGGAGCAGTACTTC. Residues: CSVGAGGEQYF.

This clonotype was counted only a few times. The chain combines TRBV12-3 or TRBV12-4 with TRBJ2-5, with TRBD1 matching 7 bases. After removal of 6 bases from V and 4 bases from J, the junction contained 8 bases not matched to a gene. The CDR3 is 14 amino acids. The CDR3: CASSDTGARETQYF. Written as DNA, the CDR3 is TGTGCCAGCAGCGACACAGGGGCGCGAGAGACCCAGTACTTC.

This clonotype was counted many times. This chain joins TRBV7-2 and TRBJ2-7, with a tentative D call TRBD1 (5 bases). Germline values: CDR1 SGHTA, CDR2 FQGNSA. The CDR3 loop spans 14 amino acids. Trimming removed 1 base from V and 2 bases from J, with 9 bases in between. CDR3 DNA: TGTGCCAGCAGCTTAGTGCTGACAGCCTACGAGCAGTACTTC. Translated, it gives CASSLVLTAYEQYF.

The genes are TRBV29-1 and TRBJ2-1; 8 nucleotides agree with TRBD1. Germline V CDR1 and CDR2: SQVTM, ANQGSEA. The J segment lost 6 bases and the V segment lost 6 bases, leaving 10 bases of the junction unmatched. There are 14 residues in the CDR3. The CDR3 DNA follows: TGCAGCGTGGGAACAGGGGGGACTTCCAATGAGCAGTTCTTC. Amino acids: CSVGTGGTSNEQFF.

This clonotype was seen more than once but under ten times. The gene calls are TRBV20-1 and TRBJ2-7; a possible D gene is TRBD2 (5 bases). The CDR3 contains 11 residues. Germline values: CDR1 DFQATT, CDR2 SNEGSKA (reference sequence). Deletions cut 3 bases from V and 3 bases from J, with 6 bases between. The CDR3: CSARDFYEQYF. Written as DNA, the CDR3 is TGCAGTGCTAGGGACTTCTACGAGCAGTACTTC.

This clonotype was recorded at least ten times. The chain uses TRBV18 and TRBJ2-1, with D uncertain. The V end lost 4 bases, the J end lost 1 base, and 5 bases lay between the germline ends. The CDR3 runs to 13 residues. Germline V lookup: CDR1 KGHSH, CDR2 LQKENI. The CDR3 DNA reads TGTGCCAGCTCACTACAATCCTACAATGAGCAGTTCTTC. Translated: CASSLQSYNEQFF.

This chain joins TRBV9 and TRBJ2-7; D perhaps matches TRBD1 (6 bases). This CDR3 has 14 amino acids. The V end was cut by 7 bases, the J end by 2 bases, with 16 bases between. The germline CDR1 and CDR2 sequences are SGDLS and YYNGEE. This CDR3 reads CASGSRDTTYEQYF. CDR3 DNA sequence: TGTGCCAGCGGAAGTAGGGACACCACCTACGAGCAGTACTTC.

The chain recombines TRBV7-6 with TRBJ2-3, with TRBD1 identical over 8 bases. CDR3 length: 16 amino acids. Germline-derived CDR1 and CDR2 are SGHVS and FNYEAQ. After removal of 5 bases from V and 7 bases from J, the junction contained 14 bases not matched to a gene. The CDR3 protein is CASSPPVTGEINTQYF. The CDR3 DNA sequence: TGTGCCAGCAGCCCGCCGGTGACAGGGGAGATAAATACGCAGTATTTT. Together with reference TRBV7-6 and TRBJ2-3, the CDR3 gives the full variable domain: GAGVSQSPRYKVTKRGQDVALRCDPISGHVSLYWYRQALGQGPEFLTYFNYEAQQDKSGLPNDRFSAERPEGSISTLTIQRTEQRDSAMYRCASSPPVTGEINTQYFGPGTRLTVL.

The table lists this clonotype with many counts. V usage is TRBV7-9 and J usage is TRBJ2-2; D ambiguous. Germline V lookup: CDR1 SEHNR, CDR2 FQNEAQ (reference sequence). This CDR3 has 19 residues. Trimming cost V 2 bases and J 5 bases, with 24 bases left between them. The CDR3 spells CASSLFSGRGHRETGELFF. The CDR3 region has the DNA TGTGCCAGCAGCTTATTTTCGGGCAGAGGCCATCGTGAGACCGGGGAGCTGTTTTTT.

This clonotype has a handful of counts. This chain links TRBV2 with TRBJ2-1; 14 nucleotides agree with TRBD2. V lost 5 bases to trimming and J lost 7 bases; unmatched junction nucleotides: 4. Germline-derived CDR1 and CDR2 are SNHLY and FYNNEI. The CDR3 contains 15 residues. The CDR3 spells CASSRLAGGPNEQFF. Here the CDR3 DNA reads TGTGCCAGCAGTCGACTAGCGGGGGGGCCAAATGAGCAGTTCTTC.

The chain employs TRBV18 and TRBJ2-7; TRBD2 matches at 8 bases. V lost 3 bases and J lost 2; bases outside the gene matches: 3. Germline values: CDR1 KGHSH, CDR2 LQKENI. This CDR3 has 14 residues. The CDR3, as DNA: TGTGCCAGCTCACCGGCCGGGGGGGCCTACGAGCAGTACGTC. Protein product: CASSPAGGAYEQYV.

The J gene is TRBJ2-3, the V gene TRBV12-3 or TRBV12-4; D unclear. This CDR3 spans 16 amino acids. V lost 7 bases to trimming and J lost 0 bases, with 17 bases between them. Here the CDR3 reads CASTNGTVGSTDTQYF. CDR3 bases: TGTGCCAGCACCAATGGAACAGTAGGGAGCACAGATACGCAGTATTTT.

The chain uses TRBV5-6 and TRBJ2-2; TRBD2 aligns across 11 bases. CDR1 is SGHDT and CDR2 is YYEEEE in the germline V gene. V trimming: 1 base; J trimming: 5 bases; junction bases outside the gene matches: 4. The CDR3 totals 16 residues. CDR3 residues: CASSLLPSGRTGELFF. The CDR3 region has the DNA TGTGCCAGCAGCTTGCTGCCTAGCGGGAGGACCGGGGAGCTGTTTTTT.

This clonotype has just a few counts. The V call is TRBV2, the J call TRBJ2-7; no reliable D call. The CDR3 runs 13 residues. Per germline, CDR1 SNHLY and CDR2 FYNNEI. Deletions cut 4 bases from V and 6 bases from J, with 13 bases between. The CDR3: CASSARPLGEQYF. CDR3 coding DNA: TGTGCCAGCAGTGCTAGACCCCTCGGCGAGCAGTACTTC.

The chain links TRBV25-1 to TRBJ1-2, with no clear D. V was clipped by 4 bases and J by 0 bases, with 15 bases between them. The CDR3 totals 16 residues. The germline V gene encodes CDR1 MGHDK and CDR2 SYGVNS. The CDR3 DNA is TGTGCCAGCAGTGGACGCCTACCCCCTTCTAACTATGGCTACACCTTC. It codes for CASSGRLPPSNYGYTF.

There are many counts of this clonotype. This chain links TRBV7-9 with TRBJ2-1; D is possibly TRBD2 (6 bases). Between the trimmed V and J ends, which lost 0 bases and 15 bases, there was a span of 12 bases. This CDR3 contains 12 residues. The V gene's germline CDR1 is SEHNR and CDR2 FQNEAQ (reference sequence). The CDR3 nucleotides are TGTGCCAGCAGCTTAGCGGGGACTCCAGCGTTCTTC. Its translation is CASSLAGTPAFF. Supplemented by reference TRBV7-9 and TRBJ2-1, the full variable domain reads DTGVSQNPRHKITKRGQNVTFRCDPISEHNRLYWYRQTLGQGPEFLTYFQNEAQLEKSRLLSDRFSAERPKGSFSTLEIQRTEQGDSAMYLCASSLAGTPAFFGPGTRLTVL.